The clone carrying this TCR beta chain was observed a single time. Its specificity is not known. This entry belongs to a study of T cell repertoires in cytomegalovirus infection. Overall study: Evidence of both CMV infection and a matching HLA type came from public TCR beta signatures.

TCRdb ran MiXCR on the reads and lists one entry per CDR3 protein. This sample has more than 400,000 distinct CDR3 sequences, with more than 20% found just once. Findings and caveats of the study: CMV-specific TCR beta clonotypes restricted by HLA-C dominated the ex vivo response. Cumulative frequency (of public TCR beta family members) identified carriers of CMV plus the relevant HLA.

V was clipped by 5 bases and J by 5 bases; unmatched bases: 9. Germline loops: CDR1 SGHTA, CDR2 FQGNSA. The CDR3 runs to 15 residues. The gene calls are TRBV7-2 and TRBJ1-1; TRBD1 matches 9 bases. This receptor was obtained from a human donor in good health (CMV status not recorded). Some clones in this sample may be carry-over from other donors' samples. Sequenced: PBMCs. As DNA, the CDR3 is TGTGCCAGCAGCCAATTACAGGGGGCGAGGACTGAAGCTTTCTTT. This codes for CASSQLQGARTEAFF.